The source of this T cell receptor (beta chain) is a study of response to subunit inactivated influenza vaccine. Overall study results and limits: A suggestion made by the authors is that each seasonal influenza vaccination recruits few new T cells.

TCRdb re-called the RT-PCR reads with MiXCR, one entry per CDR3 protein. The table includes around 520,000 distinct CDR3 sequences, roughly 27% detected once. About this clonotype: Its antigen is not identified.

Per germline, CDR1 KGHSH and CDR2 LQKENI. The CDR3 has 13 residues. The V and J ends lost 3 bases and 9 bases respectively, with 9 bases between them. The rearrangement joins TRBV18 to TRBJ1-6; D gene uncertain. Material: CD4+ T cells sorted from PBMCs, obtained roughly 5 days after vaccination. The sequence derives from a man aged 50 to 59 who received an inactivated influenza vaccine. CDR3 amino acids: CASSPGRTSPLHF. CDR3 bases: TGTGCCAGCTCACCGGGTAGGACTTCACCCCTCCACTTT.